A selection of T cell receptor beta chains follows, all from one sample in a study of shared clonotypes between healthy human individuals. Here immunoSEQ multiplex PCR was the method, and the copy in TCRdb shows in-frame clones only, minus some. This sample has over a million clones; 75% to 85% occur once, and the top ten carry more than 0.45%. What was sequenced was memory CD4+ T cells from PBMCs. The receptors shown here come from a man between 18 and 29 years old in good health. Some clones in this sample may be carry-over from other donors' samples. The CDR3 runs from the conserved cysteine through the conserved F or W. D genes are given only for firm matches. Expanded clones get a size class; other rows say once, few or many, or leave the size out.

d_gene: TRBD1; j_gene: TRBJ2-7; v_gene: TRBV2; abundance: .; CDR3aa: CASSKGTGGYEQYF; CDR3nt: TGTGCCAGCAGTAAAGGGACAGGGGGATACGAGCAGTACTTC
d_gene: .; j_gene: TRBJ2-1; v_gene: TRBV7-9; abundance: .; CDR3aa: CASSPKGVAVSYNEQFF; CDR3nt: TGTGCCAGCAGCCCCAAGGGGGTAGCGGTCTCCTACAATGAGCAGTTCTTC
d_gene: TRBD2; j_gene: TRBJ2-1; v_gene: TRBV19; abundance: .; CDR3aa: CASNPSGRGYNEQFF; CDR3nt: TGTGCCAGTAACCCTAGCGGGAGGGGGTACAATGAGCAGTTCTTC
d_gene: .; j_gene: TRBJ1-5; v_gene: TRBV28; abundance: few; CDR3aa: CASSTGGQPQHF; CDR3nt: TGTGCCAGCAGTACGGGAGGGCAGCCCCAGCATTTT
d_gene: .; j_gene: TRBJ2-3; v_gene: TRBV9; abundance: .; CDR3aa: CASSSVADTQYF; CDR3nt: TGTGCCAGCAGCTCAGTCGCAGATACGCAGTATTTT
d_gene: TRBD2; j_gene: TRBJ2-7; v_gene: TRBV5-1; abundance: .; CDR3aa: CASSVGLAGDYTYEQYF; CDR3nt: TGCGCCAGCAGCGTGGGACTAGCGGGAGACTATACCTACGAGCAGTACTTC
d_gene: TRBD2; j_gene: TRBJ2-3; v_gene: TRBV5-1; abundance: .; CDR3aa: CASRTSGTDTQYF; CDR3nt: TGCGCCAGCAGGACTAGCGGGACAGATACGCAGTATTTT
d_gene: .; j_gene: TRBJ2-3; v_gene: TRBV11-3; abundance: few; CDR3aa: CASSLRGSGDTQYF; CDR3nt: TGTGCCAGCAGCTTAAGAGGGTCCGGAGATACGCAGTATTTT
d_gene: .; j_gene: TRBJ1-1; v_gene: TRBV30; abundance: .; CDR3aa: CAVKGDRTEAFF; CDR3nt: TGTGCCGTTAAGGGGGACCGCACTGAAGCTTTCTTT
d_gene: .; j_gene: TRBJ1-6; v_gene: TRBV28; abundance: once; CDR3aa: CASRPLSSPLHF; CDR3nt: TGTGCCAGCAGACCTCTTAGCTCACCCCTCCACTTT
d_gene: TRBD1; j_gene: TRBJ1-1; v_gene: TRBV28; abundance: .; CDR3aa: CASSWPGQVNTEAFF; CDR3nt: TGTGCCAGCAGTTGGCCGGGACAGGTGAACACTGAAGCTTTCTTT
d_gene: .; j_gene: TRBJ2-1; v_gene: TRBV5-4; abundance: few; CDR3aa: CASSSMEAGEFF; CDR3nt: TGTGCCAGCAGCTCTATGGAGGCAGGGGAGTTCTTC
d_gene: .; j_gene: TRBJ1-1; v_gene: TRBV2; abundance: .; CDR3aa: CARTVNTEAFF; CDR3nt: TGTGCCAGAACGGTGAACACTGAAGCTTTCTTT
d_gene: TRBD1; j_gene: TRBJ2-5; v_gene: TRBV5-4; abundance: once; CDR3aa: CASSLAGTGVSTQYF; CDR3nt: TGTGCCAGCAGCTTGGCCGGGACAGGGGTCTCGACCCAGTACTTC
d_gene: TRBD2; j_gene: TRBJ2-1; v_gene: TRBV9; abundance: .; CDR3aa: CASSSSGSSYNEQFF; CDR3nt: TGTGCCAGCTCCTCTAGCGGGAGCTCCTACAATGAGCAGTTCTTC
d_gene: .; j_gene: TRBJ1-4; v_gene: TRBV28; abundance: .; CDR3aa: CASRRLGGGREKLFF; CDR3nt: TGTGCCAGCAGGCGACTGGGGGGAGGAAGAGAAAAACTGTTTTTT
d_gene: TRBD2; j_gene: TRBJ2-5; v_gene: TRBV5-1; abundance: .; CDR3aa: CASSYLSGGRETQYF; CDR3nt: TGCGCCAGCAGCTACTTATCCGGGGGGAGAGAGACCCAGTACTTC
d_gene: .; j_gene: TRBJ2-3; v_gene: TRBV5-4; abundance: .; CDR3aa: CASSAGTDTDTQYF; CDR3nt: TGTGCCAGCAGCGCGGGGACTGACACAGATACGCAGTATTTT
d_gene: .; j_gene: TRBJ1-2; v_gene: TRBV4-3; abundance: .; CDR3aa: CASSQGWRDYGYTF; CDR3nt: TGCGCCAGCAGCCAAGGGTGGCGTGACTATGGCTACACCTTC
d_gene: .; j_gene: TRBJ1-4; v_gene: TRBV21-1; abundance: .; CDR3aa: CASSPPNRIREKLFF; CDR3nt: TGTGCCAGCAGCCCCCCGAATCGGATTCGGGAAAAACTGTTTTTT
d_gene: .; j_gene: TRBJ1-1; v_gene: TRBV7-8; abundance: few; CDR3aa: CASRALTGPGTEAFF; CDR3nt: TGTGCCAGCAGAGCGCTTACAGGGCCGGGCACTGAAGCTTTCTTT
d_gene: .; j_gene: TRBJ2-2; v_gene: TRBV6-1; abundance: .; CDR3aa: CASSELTGELFF; CDR3nt: TGTGCCAGCAGTGAACTGACCGGGGAGCTGTTTTTT
d_gene: TRBD1; j_gene: TRBJ1-2; v_gene: TRBV27; abundance: .; CDR3aa: CATAPNRDRGYGYTF; CDR3nt: TGTGCCACCGCACCTAACCGAGACAGGGGATATGGCTACACCTTC